This TCR beta chain is from a study of shared T cell receptors in the human thymus. TCRdb's copy holds only in-frame clones and misses some; the assay was immunoSEQ multiplex PCR. The table includes roughly 700,000 clones, approximately 88% detected once. The CDR3 is made up of 14 amino acids. The germline V and J ends were trimmed by 10 bases and 8 bases, with 23 bases remaining between them. CDR1 is LNHDA, CDR2 SQIVND, per germline (reference sequence). The sample also formed part of further work on human thymus T cells.

This sequence was found in a boy under three years old with a congenital heart defect. V and J are TRBV19 and TRBJ1-2, with a weak D call TRBD1 (6 bases). Input material: thymocytes. The CDR3 protein is CATQTRTVGGGYTF. CDR3 bases: TGTGCCACTCAAACCCGGACAGTTGGCGGGGGCTACACCTTC.